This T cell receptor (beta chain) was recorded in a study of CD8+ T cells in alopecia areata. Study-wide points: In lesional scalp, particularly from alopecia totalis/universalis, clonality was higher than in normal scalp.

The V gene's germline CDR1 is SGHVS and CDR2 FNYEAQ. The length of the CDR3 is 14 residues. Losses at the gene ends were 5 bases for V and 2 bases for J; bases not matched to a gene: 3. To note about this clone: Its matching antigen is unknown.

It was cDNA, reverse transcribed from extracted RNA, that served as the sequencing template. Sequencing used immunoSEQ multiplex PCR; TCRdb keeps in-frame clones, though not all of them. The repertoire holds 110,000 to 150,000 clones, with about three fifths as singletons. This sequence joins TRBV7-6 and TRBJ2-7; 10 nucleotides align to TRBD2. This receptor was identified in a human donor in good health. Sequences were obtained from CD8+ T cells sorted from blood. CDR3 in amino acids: CASSATSGPYEQYF. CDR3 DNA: TGTGCCAGCAGCGCGACTAGCGGGCCCTACGAGCAGTACTTC.